This T cell receptor (beta chain) comes out of a study of early T cells in non-severe SARS-CoV-2 infection. General study results and limits: VDJdb matches were skewed toward anti-spike CD8 T cell responses.

Trimming stripped 0 bases from V and 3 bases from J, with 9 bases between. Germline assignment: CDR1 MRHNA and CDR2 SNTAGT. The CDR3 consists of 15 residues. This clonotype was seen more than once but under ten times. What it binds is unknown. Molecules of cDNA were individually given unique molecular identifiers that were attached to them. TCRdb fed the 5' RACE reads into MiXCR, producing one record per CDR3 protein. This sample has under 90,000 distinct CDR3 sequences, with around 15% found just once. The origin of this receptor is an adult who was a healthcare worker with PCR-confirmed SARS-CoV-2 infection or an uninfected control (not recorded which). The genes are TRBV6-4 and TRBJ1-5, with D perhaps matching TRBD1 (6 bases). The sample taken for sequencing was whole blood. The DNA for the CDR3 is TGTGCCAGCAGTGACTCGGACAGACCCAATCAGCCCCAGCATTTT. It is translated as CASSDSDRPNQPQHF.